The entry that follows covers one TCR beta chain sequence. This clone's antigen is unknown. The sample holds no much larger clone one base away, and base qualities are not on file. The immunoSEQ Assay, which uses bias-controlled multiplex PCR amplification of genomic DNA, was used to profile TCRbeta CDR3 regions. The authors processed their data as follows. To quantify the absolute abundance of each unique TCRbeta CDR3 region, the sequences were collapsed and filtered. Differential abundance was assessed using a binomial (Fisher-equivalent) model and a beta-binomial model in which time-dependent variance fitted from healthy donors was added. Any clone with fewer than 5 combined templates was excluded, and a clone was called differentially abundant if its Benjamini-Hochberg FDR was below 0.01. The form v = (b*log(k)+a)^2 was used to model beta-binomial variance as a function of total template count across the two samples. The immuneACCESS repertoire file appears here via TCRdb, limited to in-frame rearrangements. These files lack a portion of the clones; in checked studies, under half of the deficit traces to unresolved V genes, and the cause of the others is not known. That table gives V, J and clone size, and the DNA gave D and trimming. The sample has 45,000 to 60,000 clones on record, about four fifths of them singletons. The top ten clones comprise roughly a sixth of the sample.

The record originates from a study of identifying expanded T cells in peripheral blood (dated by TCRdb to between 2018 and 2021). Regarding the study in general: Technical replicates were generated by sequencing separate aliquots of the same genomic DNA pool, with four replicates compared pairwise.

Findings and caveats that apply to the study as a whole: Variance in clone template counts between approximately two-week samples significantly increased with total template count across all healthy donors. The authors expected that over much longer intervals, such as months to years, biological variance in healthy repertoires might increase even further. The binomial model flagged around 1.2 differentially abundant clones between technical replicates, compared with 15 to 17 over around two weeks and 19 to 20 over around four weeks. Across all healthy-donor time intervals, the beta-binomial model significantly cut both the number of clones called differentially abundant and the false-positive rate.

Germline trimming amounts to 4 bases on V and 1 base on J, with 8 as the count of junction bases outside the gene matches. For CDR1 and CDR2, the germline V gene lists SGDLS and YYNGEE. Counted from cysteine to phenylalanine, this CDR3 has 16 amino acids. Only the CDR3 region is kept as DNA, spanning 48 bases read in frame from base 1. During the collection period, no immune events, such as infections, were documented for the healthy donors. To calibrate time-dependent variance in a beta-binomial model of T-cell clone differential abundance, blood repertoires from healthy donors were used as a training cohort. There were 10 healthy donors in the training cohort, of whom 3 were female and 7 were male. The donors were between roughly 29 and 65 years old, with an average age of roughly 40 years. Whole blood, obtained from a commercial supplier, was collected from each healthy donor at three time points spaced approximately two weeks apart. For immunosequencing, genomic DNA was extracted from unsorted whole blood.

The sequence is built from TRBV9 and TRBJ1-1, and 9 bases in between align with TRBD1. This TCR derives from a person between 18 and 70 years old in good health. Material for sequencing was blood. For the CDR3, the sequence is CASSPRQGVENTEAFF. At the DNA level, the sequence is TGTGCCAGCAGCCCTCGACAGGGGGTGGAGAACACTGAAGCTTTCTTT.